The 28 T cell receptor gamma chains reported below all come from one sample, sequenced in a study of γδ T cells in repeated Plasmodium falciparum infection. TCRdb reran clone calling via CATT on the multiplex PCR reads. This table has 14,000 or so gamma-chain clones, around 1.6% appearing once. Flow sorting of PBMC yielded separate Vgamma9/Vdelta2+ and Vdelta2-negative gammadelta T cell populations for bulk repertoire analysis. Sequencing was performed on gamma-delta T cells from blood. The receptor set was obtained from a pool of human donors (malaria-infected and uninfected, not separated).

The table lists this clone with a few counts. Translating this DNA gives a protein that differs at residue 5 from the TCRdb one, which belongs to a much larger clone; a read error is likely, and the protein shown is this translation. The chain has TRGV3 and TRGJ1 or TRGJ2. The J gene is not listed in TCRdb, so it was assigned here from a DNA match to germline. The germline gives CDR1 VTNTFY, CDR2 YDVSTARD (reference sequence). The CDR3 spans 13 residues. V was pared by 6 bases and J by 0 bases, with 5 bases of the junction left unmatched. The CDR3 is CATWSSNYYKKLF. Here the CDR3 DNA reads TGTGCCACCTGGTCCTCGAATTATTATAAGAAACTCTTT.

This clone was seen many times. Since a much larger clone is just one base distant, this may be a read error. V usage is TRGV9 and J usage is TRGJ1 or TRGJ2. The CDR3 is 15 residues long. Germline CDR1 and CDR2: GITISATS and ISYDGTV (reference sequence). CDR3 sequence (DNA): TGTGCCTTGTGGGATAGACCGCAGGATTACTATAAGAAACTCTTT. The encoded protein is CALWDRPQDYYKKLF.

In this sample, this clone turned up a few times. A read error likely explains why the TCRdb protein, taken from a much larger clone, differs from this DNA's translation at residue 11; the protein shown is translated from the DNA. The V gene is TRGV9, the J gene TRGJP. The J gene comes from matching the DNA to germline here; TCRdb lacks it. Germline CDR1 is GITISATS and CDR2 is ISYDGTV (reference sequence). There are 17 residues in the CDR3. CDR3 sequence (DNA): TGTGCCTTGTGGGAGGGGGATCGAGAGTTGAGCAAAAAAATCAAGGTATTT. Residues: CALWEGDRELSKKIKVF.

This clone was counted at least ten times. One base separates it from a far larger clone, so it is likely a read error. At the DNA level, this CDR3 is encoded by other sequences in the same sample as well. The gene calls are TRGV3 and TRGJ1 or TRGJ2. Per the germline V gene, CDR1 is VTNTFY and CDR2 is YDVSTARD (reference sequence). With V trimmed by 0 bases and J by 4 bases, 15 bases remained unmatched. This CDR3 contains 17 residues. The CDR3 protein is CATWDRRGLLGYYKKLF. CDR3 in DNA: TGTGCCACCTGGGACAGGCGAGGGCTGTTGGGGTATTATAAGAAACTCTTT.

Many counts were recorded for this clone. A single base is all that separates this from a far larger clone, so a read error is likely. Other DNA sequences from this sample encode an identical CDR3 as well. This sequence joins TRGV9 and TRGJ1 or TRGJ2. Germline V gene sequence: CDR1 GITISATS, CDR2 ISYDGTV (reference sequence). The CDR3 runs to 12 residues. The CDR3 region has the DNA TGTGCCCTGTGGGAGGTACGCTATAAGAAACTCTTT. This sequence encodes CALWEVRYKKLF.

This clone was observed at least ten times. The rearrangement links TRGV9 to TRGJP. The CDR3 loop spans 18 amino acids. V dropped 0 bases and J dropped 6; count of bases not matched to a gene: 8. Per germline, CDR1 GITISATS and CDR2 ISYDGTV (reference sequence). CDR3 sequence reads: CALWEVQDLELGKKIKVF. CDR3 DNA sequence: TGTGCCTTGTGGGAGGTGCAAGATCTAGAGTTGGGCAAAAAAATCAAGGTATTT.

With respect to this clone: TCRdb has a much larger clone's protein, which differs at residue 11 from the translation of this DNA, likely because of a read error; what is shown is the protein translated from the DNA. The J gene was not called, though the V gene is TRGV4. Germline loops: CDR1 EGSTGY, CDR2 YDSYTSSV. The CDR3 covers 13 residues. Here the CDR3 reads CATWDGLCYKELF. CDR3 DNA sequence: TGTGCCACCTGGGATGGGCTGTGTTATAAGGAACTCTTT.

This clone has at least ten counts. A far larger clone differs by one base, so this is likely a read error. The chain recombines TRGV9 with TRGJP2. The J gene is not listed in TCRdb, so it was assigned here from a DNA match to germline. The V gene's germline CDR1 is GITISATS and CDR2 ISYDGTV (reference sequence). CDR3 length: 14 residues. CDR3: CASWEAPSDWIKTF. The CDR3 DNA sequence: TGTGCCTCGTGGGAGGCCCCCAGTGATTGGATCAAGACGTTT.

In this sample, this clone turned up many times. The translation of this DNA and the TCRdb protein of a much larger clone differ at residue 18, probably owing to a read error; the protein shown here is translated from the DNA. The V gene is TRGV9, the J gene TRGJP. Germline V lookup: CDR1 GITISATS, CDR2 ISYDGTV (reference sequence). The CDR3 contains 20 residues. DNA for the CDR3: TGTGCCTTGTGGGAGGTGGAGCAATGGGGCAAAAAGTTGGGCAAAAAAATCAGGGTATTT. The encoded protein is CALWEVEQWGKKLGKKIRVF.

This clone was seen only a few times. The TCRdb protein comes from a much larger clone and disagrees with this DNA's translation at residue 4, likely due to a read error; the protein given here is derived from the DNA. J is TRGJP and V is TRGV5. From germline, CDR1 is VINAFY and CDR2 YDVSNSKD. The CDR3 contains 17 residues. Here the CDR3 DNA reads TGTGCCACCCGGGACAGGTCGGGGGGGTTGGGCAAAAAAATCAAGGTATTT. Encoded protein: CATRDRSGGLGKKIKVF.

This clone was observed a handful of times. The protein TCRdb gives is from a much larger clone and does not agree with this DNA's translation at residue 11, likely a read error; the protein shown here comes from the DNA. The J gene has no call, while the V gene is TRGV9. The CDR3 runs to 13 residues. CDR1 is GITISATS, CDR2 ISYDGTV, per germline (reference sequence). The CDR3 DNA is TGTGCCTTGTGGGGGACCCATTATTATAAGAGACTCTTT. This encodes CALWGTHYYKRLF.

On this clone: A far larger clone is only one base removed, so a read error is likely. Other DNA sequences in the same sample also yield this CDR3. The CDR3 DNA is TGCGCCTTGTGGGAGGGAACCAAATTACAAGAGTTGGGCAAAAAAATCAAGGTATTT. It translates to CALWEGTKLQELGKKIKVF. This chain connects TRGV9 to TRGJP. CDR1 GITISATS and CDR2 ISYDGTV come from the germline V gene (reference sequence). This CDR3 is 19 amino acids long.

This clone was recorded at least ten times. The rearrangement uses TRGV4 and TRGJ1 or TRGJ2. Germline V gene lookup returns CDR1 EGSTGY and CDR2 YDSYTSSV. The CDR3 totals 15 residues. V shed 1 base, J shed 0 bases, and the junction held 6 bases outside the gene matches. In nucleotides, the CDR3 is TGTGCCACCTGGGATGGATTTCCGAATTATTATAAGAAACTCTTT. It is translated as CATWDGFPNYYKKLF.

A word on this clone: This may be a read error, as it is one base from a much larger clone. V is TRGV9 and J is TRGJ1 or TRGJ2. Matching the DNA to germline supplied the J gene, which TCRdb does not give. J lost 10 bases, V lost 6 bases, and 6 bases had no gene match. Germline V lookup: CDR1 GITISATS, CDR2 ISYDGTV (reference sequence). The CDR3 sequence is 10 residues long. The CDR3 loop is CALWNGKKLF. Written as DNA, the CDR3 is TGTGCCTTGTGGAATGGAAAGAAACTCTTT.

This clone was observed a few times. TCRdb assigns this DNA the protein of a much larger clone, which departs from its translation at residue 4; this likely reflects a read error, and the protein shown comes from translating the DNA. This CDR3 reads CATCDPHANYYKKLF. The CDR3 DNA is TGTGCCACCTGTGACCCTCATGCAAATTATTATAAGAAACTCTTT. The chain uses TRGV4 and TRGJ1 or TRGJ2. CDR3 length: 15 residues. Per germline, CDR1 EGSTGY and CDR2 YDSYTSSV. Trimming at V came to 7 bases and at J to 1 base, leaving 13 bases not matched to a gene.

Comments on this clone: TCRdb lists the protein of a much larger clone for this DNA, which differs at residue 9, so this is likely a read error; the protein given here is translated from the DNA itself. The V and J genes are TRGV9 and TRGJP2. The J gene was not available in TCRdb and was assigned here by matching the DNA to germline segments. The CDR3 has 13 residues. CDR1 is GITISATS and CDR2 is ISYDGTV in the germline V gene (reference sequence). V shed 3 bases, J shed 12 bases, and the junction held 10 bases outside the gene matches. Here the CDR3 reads CALWEPGIRIKTF. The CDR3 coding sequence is TGTGCCTTGTGGGAGCCGGGGATACGGATCAAGACGTTT.

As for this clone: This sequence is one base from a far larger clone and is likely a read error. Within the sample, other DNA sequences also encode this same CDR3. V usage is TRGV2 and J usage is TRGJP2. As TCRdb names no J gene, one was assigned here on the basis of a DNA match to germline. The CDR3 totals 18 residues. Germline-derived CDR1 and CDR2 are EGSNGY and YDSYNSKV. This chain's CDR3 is CATWDGLGINSSDWIKTF. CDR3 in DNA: TGTGCCACCTGGGACGGGCTCGGAATAAATAGTAGCGATTGGATCAAGACGTTT.

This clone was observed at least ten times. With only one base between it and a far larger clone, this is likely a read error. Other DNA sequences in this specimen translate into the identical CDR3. The DNA for the CDR3 is TGTGCCTTGTGGGAGGTGCCTTACGGTTATAAGAAGCTCTTT. It specifies CALWEVPYGYKKLF. The chain recombines TRGV9 with TRGJ1 or TRGJ2. The CDR3 is 14 amino acids. Germline CDR1 reads GITISATS; CDR2 reads ISYDGTV (reference sequence).

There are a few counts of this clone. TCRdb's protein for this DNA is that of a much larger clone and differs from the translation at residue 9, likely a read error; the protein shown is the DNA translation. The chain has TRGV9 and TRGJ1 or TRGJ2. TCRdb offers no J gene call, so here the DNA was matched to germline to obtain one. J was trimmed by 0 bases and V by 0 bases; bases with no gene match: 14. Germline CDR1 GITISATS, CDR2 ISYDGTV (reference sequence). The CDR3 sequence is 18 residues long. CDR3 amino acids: CALWEVQSCNSNYYKKLF. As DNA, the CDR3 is TGTGCCTTGTGGGAGGTGCAGTCCTGCAATTCGAATTATTATAAGAAACTCTTT.

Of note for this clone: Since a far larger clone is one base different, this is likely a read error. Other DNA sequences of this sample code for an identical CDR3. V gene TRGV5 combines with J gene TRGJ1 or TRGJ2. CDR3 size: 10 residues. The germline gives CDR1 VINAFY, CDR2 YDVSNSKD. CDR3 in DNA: TGTGCCACCAGGGAACCTAAGAAACTCTTT. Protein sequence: CATREPKKLF.

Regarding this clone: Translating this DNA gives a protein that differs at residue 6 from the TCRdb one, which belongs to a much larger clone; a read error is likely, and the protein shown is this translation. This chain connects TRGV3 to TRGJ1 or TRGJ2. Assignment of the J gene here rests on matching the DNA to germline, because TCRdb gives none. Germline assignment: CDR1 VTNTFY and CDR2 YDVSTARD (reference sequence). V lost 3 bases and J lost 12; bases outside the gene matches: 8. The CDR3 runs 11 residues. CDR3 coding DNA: TGTGCCACCTGGGACGGGCCGAGGAAACTCTTT. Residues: CATWDGPRKLF.

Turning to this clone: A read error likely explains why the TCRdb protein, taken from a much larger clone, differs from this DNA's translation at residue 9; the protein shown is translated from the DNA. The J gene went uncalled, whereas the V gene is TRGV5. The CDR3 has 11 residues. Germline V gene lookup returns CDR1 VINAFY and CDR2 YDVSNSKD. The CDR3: CATWVYGERLF. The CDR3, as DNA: TGTGCCACCTGGGTCTACGGTGAGAGACTCTTT.

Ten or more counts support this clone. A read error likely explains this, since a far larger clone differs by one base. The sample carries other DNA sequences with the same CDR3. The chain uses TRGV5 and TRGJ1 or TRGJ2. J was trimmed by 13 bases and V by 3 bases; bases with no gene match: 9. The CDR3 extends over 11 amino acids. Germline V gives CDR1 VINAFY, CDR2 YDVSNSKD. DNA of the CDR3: TGTGCCACCTGGGACCGAGCGACAAAACTCTTT. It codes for CATWDRATKLF.

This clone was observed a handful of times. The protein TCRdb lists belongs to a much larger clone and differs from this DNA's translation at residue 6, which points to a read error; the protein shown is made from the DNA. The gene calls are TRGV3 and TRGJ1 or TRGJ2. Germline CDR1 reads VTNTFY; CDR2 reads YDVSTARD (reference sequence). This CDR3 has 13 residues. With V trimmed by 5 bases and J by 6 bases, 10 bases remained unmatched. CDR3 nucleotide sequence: TGTGCCACCTGGGTCCCGCTGATTTATAAGAAACTCTTT. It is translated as CATWVPLIYKKLF.

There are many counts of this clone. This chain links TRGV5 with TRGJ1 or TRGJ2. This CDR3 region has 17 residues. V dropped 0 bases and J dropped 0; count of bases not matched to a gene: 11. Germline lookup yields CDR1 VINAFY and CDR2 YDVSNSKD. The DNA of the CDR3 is TGTGCCACCTGGGACAGGCCGAAACAACCGAATTATTATAAGAAACTCTTT. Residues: CATWDRPKQPNYYKKLF.

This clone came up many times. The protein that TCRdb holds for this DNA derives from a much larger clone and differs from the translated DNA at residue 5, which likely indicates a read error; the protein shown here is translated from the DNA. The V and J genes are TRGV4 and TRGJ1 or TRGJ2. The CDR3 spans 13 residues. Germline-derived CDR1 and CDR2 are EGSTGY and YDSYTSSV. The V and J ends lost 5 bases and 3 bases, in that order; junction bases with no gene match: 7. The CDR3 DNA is TGTGCCACCTGGGGCCGATTTTATTATAAGAAACTCTTT. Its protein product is CATWGRFYYKKLF.

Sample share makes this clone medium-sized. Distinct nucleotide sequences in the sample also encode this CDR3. The CDR3 DNA reads as TGTGCCACCTGGGACGAGCGAAGTGATTGGATCAAGACGTTT. Protein: CATWDERSDWIKTF. This chain links TRGV2 with TRGJP2. From germline, CDR1 is EGSNGY and CDR2 YDSYNSKV. This CDR3 contains 14 residues. V lost 2 bases and J lost 5; bases outside the gene matches: 5.

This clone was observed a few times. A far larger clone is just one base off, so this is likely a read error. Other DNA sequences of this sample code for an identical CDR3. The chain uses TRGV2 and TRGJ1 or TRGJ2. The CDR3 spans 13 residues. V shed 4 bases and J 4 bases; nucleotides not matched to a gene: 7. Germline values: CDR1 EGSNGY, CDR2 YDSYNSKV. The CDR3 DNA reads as TGTGCCACCTGGGATGACCGATATTATAAGAAACTCTTT. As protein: CATWDDRYYKKLF.